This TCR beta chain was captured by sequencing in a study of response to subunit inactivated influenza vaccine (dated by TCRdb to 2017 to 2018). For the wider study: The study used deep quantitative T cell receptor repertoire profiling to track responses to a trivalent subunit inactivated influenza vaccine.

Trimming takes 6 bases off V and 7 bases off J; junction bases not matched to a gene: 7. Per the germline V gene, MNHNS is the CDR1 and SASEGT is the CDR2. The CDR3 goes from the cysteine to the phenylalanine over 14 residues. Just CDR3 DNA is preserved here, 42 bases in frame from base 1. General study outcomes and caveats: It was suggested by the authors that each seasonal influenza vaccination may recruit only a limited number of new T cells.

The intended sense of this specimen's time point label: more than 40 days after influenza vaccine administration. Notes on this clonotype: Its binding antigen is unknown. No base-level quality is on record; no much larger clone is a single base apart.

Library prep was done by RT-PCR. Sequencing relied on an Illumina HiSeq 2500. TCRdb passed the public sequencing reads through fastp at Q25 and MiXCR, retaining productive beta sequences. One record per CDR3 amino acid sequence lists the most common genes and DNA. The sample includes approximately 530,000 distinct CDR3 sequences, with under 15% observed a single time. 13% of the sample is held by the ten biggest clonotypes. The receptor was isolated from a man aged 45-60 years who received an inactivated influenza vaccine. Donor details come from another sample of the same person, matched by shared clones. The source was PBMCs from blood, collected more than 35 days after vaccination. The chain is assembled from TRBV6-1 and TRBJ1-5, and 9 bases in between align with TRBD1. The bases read TGTGCCAGCAGCGGGACAGGGAAGAGGCAGCCCCAGCATTTT. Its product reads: CASSGTGKRQPQHF.